A single sample is the source of the 28 T cell receptor beta chains below, sequenced in a study of blood T cell repertoires in COVID-19. Generated by immunoSEQ multiplex PCR, the TCRdb table keeps only in-frame clones and is missing some. The sample lists around 110,000 clones, 80% to 85% occurring once. The sample comprised peripheral blood. The source is a human donor in a cohort sampled during active COVID-19.

The J gene is TRBJ2-2, the V gene TRBV28, with 13 bases that match TRBD2. V shed 4 bases and J 3 bases; nucleotides not matched to a gene: 8. The CDR3 sequence is 18 residues long. The germline gives CDR1 MDHEN, CDR2 SYDVKM. In DNA, the CDR3 is TGTGCCAGCAGTTCCCCCTGGACTAGCGGGAGACACACCGGGGAGCTGTTTTTT. The encoded protein is CASSSPWTSGRHTGELFF.

The chain couples TRBV3-1 (or the pseudogene TRBV3-2) to TRBJ1-5, with 7 bases lining up with TRBD1. V lost 1 base to trimming and J lost 7 bases; unmatched junction nucleotides: 4. The CDR3 loop spans 14 amino acids. The germline CDR1 and CDR2 sequences are LGHDT and YNNKEL (reference sequence). CDR3 residues: CASSQAGGEQPQHF. The CDR3 DNA sequence: TGTGCCAGCAGCCAAGCAGGGGGAGAACAGCCCCAGCATTTT.

CDR3 sequence (DNA): TGCGCCAGCAGCTTGACAGTTGGAAACACCATATATTTT. Translated: CASSLTVGNTIYF. This chain connects TRBV5-1 to TRBJ1-3; D is unclear. CDR1 and CDR2 (germline): SGHRS, YFSETQ. Trimming shortened V by 1 base and J by 3 bases, and 5 bases separated the two germline ends. CDR3 length: 13 residues. The full variable domain, in which reference TRBV5-1 and TRBJ1-3 provide the parts outside the CDR3, is KAGVTQTPRYLIKTRGQQVTLSCSPISGHRSVSWYQQTPGQGLQFLFEYFSETQRNKGNFPGRFSGRQFSNSRSEMNVSTLELGDSALYLCASSLTVGNTIYFGEGSWLTVV.

V is TRBV18 and J is TRBJ2-1; the match to TRBD2 covers 10 bases. J lost 5 bases, V lost 0 bases, and 4 bases had no gene match. Germline loops: CDR1 KGHSH, CDR2 LQKENI. CDR3 size: 16 residues. This CDR3 is CASSPPLAGENNEQFF. Written as DNA, the CDR3 is TGTGCCAGCTCACCACCTCTAGCGGGAGAGAACAATGAGCAGTTCTTC.

The V and J genes are TRBV27 and TRBJ2-3, with D perhaps TRBD2 (6 bases). The CDR3 loop spans 15 amino acids. Germline CDR1 and CDR2: MNHEY and SMNVEV (reference sequence). Trimming removed 5 bases at V and 6 bases at J, with 18 bases between. The CDR3 DNA reads TGTGCCAGCAGTCCCCTACTCTCACTAGCCGATACGCAGTATTTT. Residues: CASSPLLSLADTQYF.

The rearrangement uses TRBV7-9 and TRBJ2-3; TRBD2 agrees at 8 bases. Unmatched junction bases numbered 2, after V lost 2 bases and J lost 4 bases. CDR1 and CDR2 (germline): SEHNR, FQNEAQ (reference sequence). CDR3 length: 14 amino acids. As DNA, the CDR3 is TGTGCCAGCAGCTTAAGCGGGAGTGCAGATACGCAGTATTTT. Translation gives CASSLSGSADTQYF.

V usage is TRBV5-1 and J usage is TRBJ2-1, with 7 bases fitting TRBD2. V was pared by 1 base and J by 8 bases, with 9 bases of the junction left unmatched. The CDR3 has 15 amino acids. From germline, CDR1 is SGHRS and CDR2 YFSETQ. CDR3 coding DNA: TGCGCCAGCAGCTTGAGCGGGGCCCTATATGATGAGCAGTTCTTC. Encoded protein: CASSLSGALYDEQFF.

The V and J genes are TRBV2 and TRBJ2-1; D is possibly TRBD2 (5 bases). V was shortened by 7 bases and J by 0 bases, with 13 bases between the two germline ends. The CDR3 runs 15 residues. CDR1 and CDR2 (germline): SNHLY, FYNNEI. The CDR3 DNA reads TGTGCCAGCACGGCGGGCCCGGGCTCCTACAATGAGCAGTTCTTC. The encoded protein is CASTAGPGSYNEQFF.

The chain recombines TRBV7-8 with TRBJ2-1; TRBD1 agrees at 8 bases. Losses at the gene ends were 1 base for V and 0 bases for J; bases not matched to a gene: 2. Germline CDR1 reads SGHVS; CDR2 reads FQNEAQ. The CDR3 contains 16 residues. CDR3 protein: CASSLGTGSSYNEQFF. DNA for the CDR3: TGTGCCAGCAGCTTAGGGACAGGGAGCTCCTACAATGAGCAGTTCTTC.

The rearrangement links TRBV6-5 to TRBJ1-5; unclear D gene. Trimming cost V 0 bases and J 4 bases, with 7 bases left between them. Germline-derived CDR1 and CDR2 are MNHEY and SVGAGI. The CDR3 contains 14 residues. CDR3 DNA: TGTGCCAGCAGTTACTCGCGAGTTAATCAGCCCCAGCATTTT. It specifies CASSYSRVNQPQHF.

This clone was seen only a few times. The genes are TRBV7-2 and TRBJ2-1; 14 nucleotides match TRBD2. The ends lost 5 bases at V and 7 bases at J; junction bases unmatched: 4. The CDR3 covers 15 residues. The germline V gene has CDR1 SGHTA and CDR2 FQGNSA. The DNA for the CDR3 is TGTGCCAGCAGCACGGGACTAGCGGGAGTTAATGAGCAGTTCTTC. It translates to CASSTGLAGVNEQFF.

This chain connects TRBV5-4 to TRBJ2-1; the match to TRBD2 covers 12 bases. Per the germline V gene, CDR1 is SGHNT and CDR2 is YYREEE (reference sequence). The CDR3 length is 15 residues. V dropped 2 bases and J dropped 8; count of bases not matched to a gene: 5. CDR3 sequence (DNA): TGTGCCAGCAGCTTTCCGACTAGCGGGAGCGATGAGCAGTTCTTC. It encodes CASSFPTSGSDEQFF.

The chain carries TRBV18 and TRBJ2-7, with TRBD2 as a possible D gene (5 bases). The CDR3 runs to 13 residues. V lost 6 bases and J lost 5, with 14 bases in between. Per the germline V gene, CDR1 is KGHSH and CDR2 is LQKENI. The DNA of the CDR3 is TGTGCCAGCTCGCCGCCGGAGCGGAACGAGCAGTACGTC. Its translation is CASSPPERNEQYV.

This chain uses TRBV24-1 with TRBJ2-6; D is unresolved. This CDR3 has 13 residues. V lost 10 bases to trimming and J lost 2 bases, with 8 bases between them. Germline lookup yields CDR1 KGHDR and CDR2 SFDVKD. The CDR3 is CATSFTGANVLTF. CDR3 coding DNA: TGTGCCACTTCCTTTACTGGGGCCAACGTCCTGACTTTC.

V and J are TRBV3-1 (or the pseudogene TRBV3-2) and TRBJ1-6; 8 bases map to TRBD1. V shed 4 bases, J shed 5 bases, and the junction held 4 bases outside the gene matches. The CDR3 totals 15 residues. Germline V gives CDR1 LGHDT, CDR2 YNNKEL (reference sequence). The CDR3 reads CASSPYRGNNSPLHF. The CDR3 nucleotides are TGTGCCAGCAGCCCGTACAGGGGGAATAATTCACCCCTCCACTTT.

The rearrangement joins TRBV27 to TRBJ2-5; TRBD1 might be the D (6 bases). Germline CDR1 is MNHEY and CDR2 is SMNVEV (reference sequence). V lost 0 bases and J 5 bases, leaving 16 bases between the germline ends. The length of the CDR3 is 16 residues. CDR3: CASSLSVGGGSETQYF. CDR3 in DNA: TGTGCCAGCAGTTTATCGGTGGGTGGGGGCTCGGAGACCCAGTACTTC.

This chain links TRBV28 with TRBJ2-7; D is unclear. This CDR3 comprises 11 residues. V was trimmed by 4 bases and J by 3 bases, leaving 4 bases between them. From germline, CDR1 is MDHEN and CDR2 SYDVKM. CDR3 protein: CASSSVYEQYF. CDR3 in DNA: TGTGCCAGCAGTTCCGTCTACGAGCAGTACTTC.

The chain recombines TRBV2 with TRBJ2-7, with D perhaps TRBD2 (5 bases). V was cut by 8 bases and J by 3 bases, with 20 bases left in between. The CDR3 sequence is 15 residues long. Germline V CDR1 and CDR2: SNHLY, FYNNEI. CDR3 region: CASHETYLLVYEQYF. The DNA of the CDR3 is TGTGCCAGCCATGAAACATACTTACTAGTCTACGAGCAGTACTTC.

The chain is built from TRBV12-3 or TRBV12-4 and TRBJ2-2; D unresolved. This CDR3 has 11 residues. Trimming cost V 6 bases and J 5 bases, with 4 bases left between them. The CDR3 bases are TGTGCCAGCAGACTAACCGGGGAGCTGTTTTTT. This gives the protein CASRLTGELFF.

V gene TRBV19 combines with J gene TRBJ2-7; 8 nucleotides align to TRBD2. CDR3 size: 13 residues. The germline CDR1 and CDR2 sequences are LNHDA and SQIVND (reference sequence). V lost 5 bases and J lost 6; bases outside the gene matches: 6. The CDR3 protein is CASSAAGGLEQYV. As DNA, the CDR3 is TGTGCCAGTAGTGCGGCGGGAGGTCTCGAGCAGTACGTC.

The V call is TRBV5-6, the J call TRBJ2-7; TRBD2 might be the D (6 bases). Trimming took off 4 bases at V and 0 bases at J, with 14 bases between the two ends. Germline-derived CDR1 and CDR2 are SGHDT and YYEEEE. This CDR3 comprises 15 residues. CDR3 loop: CASSPLEGLSYEQYF. The CDR3 DNA follows: TGTGCCAGCAGCCCCCTTGAGGGACTCTCCTACGAGCAGTACTTC.

To note about this clone: Other DNA sequences in this sample translate to the same CDR3. The chain couples TRBV4-3 to TRBJ2-7, with D tentatively TRBD2 (6 bases). The CDR3 has 16 residues. V lost 0 bases to trimming and J lost 0 bases, with 12 bases between them. Germline V gene data show CDR1 as LGHNA and CDR2 as YSLEER. The CDR3 protein is CASSQEAGGSSYEQYF. DNA of the CDR3: TGCGCCAGCAGCCAAGAGGCCGGGGGTAGCTCCTACGAGCAGTACTTC.

J is TRBJ2-7 and V is TRBV7-8, with 11 bases that match TRBD2. The CDR3 extends over 15 amino acids. V shed 4 bases, J shed 7 bases, and the junction held 9 bases outside the gene matches. Germline V gene sequence: CDR1 SGHVS, CDR2 FQNEAQ. CDR3 sequence reads: CASSSLAGGPKEQYF. The CDR3 DNA reads TGTGCCAGCAGCTCTTTAGCGGGAGGGCCGAAAGAGCAGTACTTC.

The rearrangement uses TRBV4-3 and TRBJ2-1; 10 bases map to TRBD2. V gave up 0 bases and J gave up 3 bases; unmatched junction bases: 17. The CDR3 consists of 21 residues. CDR1 and CDR2 (germline): LGHNA, YSLEER. Written as DNA, the CDR3 is TGCGCCAGCAGCCAAGAGGGGTGGAGCGGGAGGGTAAGGGGGGGCTACAATGAGCAGTTCTTC. Amino acid sequence: CASSQEGWSGRVRGGYNEQFF.

The chain employs TRBV5-1 and TRBJ2-5; D perhaps matches TRBD1 (6 bases). The CDR3 loop spans 15 amino acids. V lost 5 bases, J lost 7 bases, and 21 bases lay in between. Germline values: CDR1 SGHRS, CDR2 YFSETQ. DNA for the CDR3: TGCGCCAGCAGTTACACGGGGTCCTTGACAGGGACCCAGTACTTC. It specifies CASSYTGSLTGTQYF.

The chain couples TRBV6-1 to TRBJ1-5; 7 bases map to TRBD1. The CDR3 runs 16 residues. Per the germline V gene, CDR1 is MNHNS and CDR2 is SASEGT. The V segment lost 2 bases and the J segment 0 bases; nucleotides outside the gene matches: 4. The CDR3 sequence is CASSERTGYSNQPQHF. The CDR3, as DNA: TGTGCCAGCAGTGAAAGGACAGGCTATAGCAATCAGCCCCAGCATTTT.

The chain links TRBV18 to TRBJ1-1; possibly TRBD1 for D (5 bases). The V gene's germline CDR1 is KGHSH and CDR2 LQKENI. With 3 bases removed from V and 5 bases from J, the gap between germline ends came to 13 bases. The CDR3 is made up of 14 amino acids. The CDR3 is CASSPPGGRTEAFF. The CDR3 bases are TGTGCCAGCTCACCCCCGGGGGGTCGGACTGAAGCTTTCTTT.

This chain uses TRBV7-2 with TRBJ2-1, with D maybe TRBD2 (6 bases). Germline V gene data show CDR1 as SGHTA and CDR2 as FQGNSA. This CDR3 comprises 16 residues. The V gene lost 3 bases and the J gene lost 10 bases, with 22 bases spanning the gap. This CDR3 is CASSFGAGPFLLEQFF. CDR3 coding DNA: TGTGCCAGCAGCTTTGGGGCGGGACCCTTCCTTCTCGAGCAGTTCTTC.